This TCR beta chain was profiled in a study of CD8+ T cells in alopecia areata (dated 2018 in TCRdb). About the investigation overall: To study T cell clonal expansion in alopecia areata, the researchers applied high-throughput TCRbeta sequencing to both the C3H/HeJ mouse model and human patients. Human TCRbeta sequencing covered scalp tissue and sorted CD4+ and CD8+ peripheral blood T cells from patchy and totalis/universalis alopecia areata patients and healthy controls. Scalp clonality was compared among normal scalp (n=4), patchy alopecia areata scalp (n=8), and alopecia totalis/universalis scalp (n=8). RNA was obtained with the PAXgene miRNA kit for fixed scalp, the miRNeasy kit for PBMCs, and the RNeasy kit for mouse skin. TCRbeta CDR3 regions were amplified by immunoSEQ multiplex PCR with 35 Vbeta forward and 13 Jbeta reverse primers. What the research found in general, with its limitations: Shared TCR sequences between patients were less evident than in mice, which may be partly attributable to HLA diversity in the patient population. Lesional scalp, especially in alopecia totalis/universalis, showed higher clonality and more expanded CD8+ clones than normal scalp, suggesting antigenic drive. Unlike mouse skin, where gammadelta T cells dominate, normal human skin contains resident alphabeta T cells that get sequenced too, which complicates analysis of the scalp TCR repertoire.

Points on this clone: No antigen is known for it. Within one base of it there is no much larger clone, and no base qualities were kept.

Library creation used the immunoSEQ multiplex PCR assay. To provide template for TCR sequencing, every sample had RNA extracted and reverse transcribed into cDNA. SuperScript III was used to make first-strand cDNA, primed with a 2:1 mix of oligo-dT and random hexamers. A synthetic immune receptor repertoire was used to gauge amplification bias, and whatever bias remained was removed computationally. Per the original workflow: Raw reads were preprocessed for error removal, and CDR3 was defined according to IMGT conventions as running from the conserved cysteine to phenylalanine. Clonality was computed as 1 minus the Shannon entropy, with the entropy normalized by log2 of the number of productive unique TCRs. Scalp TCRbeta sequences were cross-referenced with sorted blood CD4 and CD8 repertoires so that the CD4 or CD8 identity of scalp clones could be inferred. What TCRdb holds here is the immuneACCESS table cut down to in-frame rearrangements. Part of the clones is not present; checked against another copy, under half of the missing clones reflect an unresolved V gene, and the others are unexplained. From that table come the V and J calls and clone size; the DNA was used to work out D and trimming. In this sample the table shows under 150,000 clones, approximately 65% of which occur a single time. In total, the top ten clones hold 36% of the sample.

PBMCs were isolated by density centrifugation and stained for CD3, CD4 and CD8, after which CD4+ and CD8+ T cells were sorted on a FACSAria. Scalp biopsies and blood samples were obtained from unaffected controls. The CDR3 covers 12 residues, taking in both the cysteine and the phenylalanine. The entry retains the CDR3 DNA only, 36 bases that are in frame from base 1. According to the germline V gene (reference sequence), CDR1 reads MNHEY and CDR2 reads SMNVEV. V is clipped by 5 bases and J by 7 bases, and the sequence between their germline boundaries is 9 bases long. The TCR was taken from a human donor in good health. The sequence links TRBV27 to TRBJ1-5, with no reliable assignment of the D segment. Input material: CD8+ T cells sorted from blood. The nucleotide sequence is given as TGTGCCAGCAGTGCCAGGTTCCAGCCCCAGCATTTT. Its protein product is CASSARFQPQHF.